Sequencing of this TCR beta chain was carried out in a study of OX40 agonist ivuxolimab in advanced cancers. Study as a whole: Prior therapy, whether anti-PD-1, anti-PD-L1 or anti-CTLA-4, was allowed, and approximately 40% had some. Overall study findings and caveats: Several nonresponders also turned out to have low normalized T-cell clonal expansion. The work left the antigen specificity of expanded peripheral T cells undetermined.

A single count supports this clone. The antigen is not known. Sequenced by immunoSEQ multiplex PCR; TCRdb stores in-frame clones only, minus some. The table lists about 64,000 clones, approximately 90% of them singletons. The CDR3 is 13 residues long. J gave up 3 bases and V 9 bases, and 6 bases lay outside the gene matches. The germline V gene encodes CDR1 LNHDA and CDR2 SQIVND (reference sequence). The starting material was CD4+ or CD8+ T cells sorted from blood, obtained in a trial of the OX40 agonist ivuxolimab. The chain joins TRBV19 to TRBJ2-7, with TRBD1 matching over 9 bases. This TCR was sampled from an adult with an advanced solid tumor such as melanoma, head and neck, liver or kidney cancer. CDR3 in DNA: TGTGCCAGCAGGGACAGGGCTTTCTACGAGCAGTACTTC. Translated: CASRDRAFYEQYF. Using reference TRBV19 and TRBJ2-7 for the parts outside the CDR3, the full variable domain is DGGITQSPKYLFRKEGQNVTLSCEQNLNHDAMYWYRQDPGQGLRLIYYSQIVNDFQKGDIAEGYSVSREKKESFPLTVTSAQKNPTAFYLCASRDRAFYEQYFGPGTRLTVT.